One T cell receptor beta chain is described in this entry. Its antigen remains unknown. The source of the sample is a study of CD8 T cells in ankylosing spondylitis. General study findings and limits: Clones linked to disease were reported to show significant enrichment in matched ankylosing spondylitis synovial fluid.

TCRdb redid the calling of the 5' RACE reads with MiXCR, one entry per CDR3 protein. Of around 230,000 distinct CDR3 sequences listed, over 7% are singletons. This CDR3 comprises 15 residues. V dropped 7 bases and J dropped 0; count of bases not matched to a gene: 6. Germline-derived CDR1 and CDR2 are LNHDA and SQIVND (reference sequence). The chain uses TRBV19 and TRBJ2-3; 8 bases line up with TRBD1. The clonotype comes from a female donor with ankylosing spondylitis or in good health (not recorded which). Sequencing was carried out using blood, either unsorted or a sorted T cell fraction (not recorded which). CDR3 sequence (DNA): TGTGCCAGTACTCTGACAGGGGCTAGCACAGATACGCAGTATTTT. Translation: CASTLTGASTDTQYF.